The TCR beta chain described here comes from a study of a mutant IDH1 vaccine in newly diagnosed glioma. Whole-study context: The initiation of vaccination occurred 4-6 weeks after radiotherapy alone, or with temozolomide cycles.

Notes on this clone: Its target is not known.

The repertoire was sequenced with immunoSEQ multiplex PCR; TCRdb's copy has only in-frame clones and lacks some. This repertoire shows around 57,000 clones, roughly 84% found once; its top ten account for about 4.1%. Time point meaning: week 35, safety follow-up. Doses comprised 300 ug of mutant IDH1 20-mer peptide each, plus topical imiquimod. The sequence was collected from a man aged 30 to 39 with glioma. The input for sequencing was PBMCs, taken from a glioma patient whose treatment included an IDH1 peptide vaccine.

CDR3 nucleotides: TGTGCCAGCAGCTTAGGAAGTCTCAATTCACCCCTCCACTTT. It yields the protein CASSLGSLNSPLHF. V is TRBV13 and J is TRBJ1-6; D unresolved. Trimming pared 0 bases from V and 7 bases from J, leaving 7 bases between. The CDR3 is 14 residues long. Germline CDR1 PRHDT, CDR2 FYEKMQ (reference sequence).